What follows is one T cell receptor (beta chain) and its context. Its antigen remains unknown. These data are taken from a study of Graves' ophthalmopathy and Graves' hyperthyroidism. Enrollment excluded any patients with other autoimmune diseases, uncontrolled infections, pregnancy or lactation. Clinicians diagnosed using symptoms, serum thyroxine, TRAb, thyroid ultrasound and orbital computed tomography. Findings and caveats of the study: The model predicted progression of ophthalmopathy with a sensitivity of roughly 70%, and its specificity was 72.22%.

Using RNA transcripts, the TCR beta CDR3 regions were amplified. RT-PCR with HTBI primers came first, then second-round multiplex PCR. TCRdb fed the multiplex PCR reads into MiXCR, producing one record per CDR3 protein. The top ten clones hold approximately 9% of a sample with some 170,000 distinct CDR3 sequences, roughly 36% of them seen once. This receptor was identified in a man aged 30 to 39 with Graves' ophthalmopathy. The sequenced material came from peripheral blood.

CDR3 sequence: CASSPGLAAGEQYF. CDR3 coding DNA: TGTGCCAGCAGTCCAGGACTAGCGGCGGGGGAGCAGTACTTC. V is TRBV12-3 or TRBV12-4 and J is TRBJ2-7; 10 bases fit TRBD2. V shed 5 bases and J 7 bases; nucleotides not matched to a gene: 8. This CDR3 comprises 14 residues.